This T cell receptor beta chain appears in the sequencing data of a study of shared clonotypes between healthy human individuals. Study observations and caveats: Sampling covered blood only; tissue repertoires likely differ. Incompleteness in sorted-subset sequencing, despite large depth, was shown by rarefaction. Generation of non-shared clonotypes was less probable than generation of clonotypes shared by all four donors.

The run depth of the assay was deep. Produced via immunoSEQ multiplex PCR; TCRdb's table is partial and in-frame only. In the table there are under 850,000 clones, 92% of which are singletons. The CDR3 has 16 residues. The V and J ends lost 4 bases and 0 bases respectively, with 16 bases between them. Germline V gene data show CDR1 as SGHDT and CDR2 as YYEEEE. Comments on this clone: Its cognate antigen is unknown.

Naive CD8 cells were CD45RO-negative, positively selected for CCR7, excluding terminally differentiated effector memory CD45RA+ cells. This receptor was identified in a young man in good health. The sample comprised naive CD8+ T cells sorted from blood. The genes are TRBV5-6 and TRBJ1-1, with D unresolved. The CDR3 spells CASSPPGFSMNTEAFF. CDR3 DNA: TGTGCCAGCAGCCCCCCGGGTTTTTCCATGAACACTGAAGCTTTCTTT.